This TCR beta chain was documented in a study of cytomegalovirus exposure and HLA in healthy donors. It was with 60 Vbeta and 13 Jbeta primers that the PCR ran. Only in-frame clones appear in the TCRdb table, and some are missing; sequencing was by immunoSEQ multiplex PCR. The data contain about 210,000 clones, around 79% of them singletons. The CDR3 is made up of 15 amino acids. The V segment lost 4 bases and the J segment 0 bases; nucleotides outside the gene matches: 3. The V gene's germline CDR1 is SGHRS and CDR2 YFSETQ. The sequencing sample was made of PBMCs. This chain links TRBV5-1 with TRBJ2-3, with 9 bases that match TRBD2. The clonotype originates from a male donor in good health and CMV-seronegative. The CDR3 region is CASSASGASTDTQYF. The DNA of the CDR3 is TGCGCCAGCAGCGCTAGCGGGGCTAGCACAGATACGCAGTATTTT.